This entry describes one T cell receptor beta chain. Method: immunoSEQ multiplex PCR; TCRdb's copy keeps in-frame clones and lacks some. The sample records 70,000 to 100,000 clones, around 86% being singletons. This specimen belongs to a study of OX40 agonist ivuxolimab in advanced cancers. The germline V and J ends were trimmed by 0 bases and 8 bases, with 10 bases remaining between them. Germline V gene data show CDR1 as GTSNPN and CDR2 as SVGIG (reference sequence). CDR3 length: 12 amino acids. This sequence originates from an adult with an advanced solid tumor such as melanoma, head and neck, liver or kidney cancer. The input for sequencing was CD4+ or CD8+ T cells sorted from blood, taken in a trial of the OX40 agonist ivuxolimab. This sequence joins TRBV30 and TRBJ1-1; a weak D match, TRBD1 (5 bases). The CDR3 sequence is CAWSVQGVEAFF. The CDR3 DNA reads as TGTGCCTGGAGTGTACAAGGGGTGGAAGCTTTCTTT. Combining the CDR3 with reference TRBV30 and TRBJ1-1 gives the whole variable domain SQTIHQWPATLVQPVGSPLSLECTVEGTSNPNLYWYRQAAGRGLQLLFYSVGIGQISSEVPQNLSASRPQDRQFILSSKKLLLSDSGFYLCAWSVQGVEAFFGQGTRLTVV.